This T cell receptor (beta chain) comes out of a study of blood T cell repertoires in COVID-19. CDR1 and CDR2 (germline): MGHRA, YSYEKL. There are 15 residues in the CDR3. V was clipped by 0 bases and J by 3 bases, with 11 bases between them. Profiling relied on immunoSEQ multiplex PCR, and the TCRdb table lists in-frame clones only, not all of them. The sample lists about 350,000 clones; roughly 90% were seen once. The genes are TRBV4-1 and TRBJ1-2; maybe TRBD1 (6 bases). The origin of this receptor is a woman aged 25 to 39 who had been exposed to COVID-19. Sequencing was done on a sample of PBMCs or T cells enriched from blood (not recorded which). The CDR3 DNA is TGCGCCAGCAGCCAAGAGTGGGGGCGAGACTATGGCTACACCTTC. Its protein is CASSQEWGRDYGYTF.